This TCR beta chain was sequenced for a study of control samples from healthy donors and cancer patients. Sequencing used immunoSEQ multiplex PCR; TCRdb keeps in-frame clones, though not all of them. The sample records approximately 60,000 clones, 75% to 95% being singletons. Trimming removed 0 bases from V and 7 bases from J; junction bases left unmatched: 12. Germline lookup yields CDR1 GTSNPN and CDR2 SVGIG (reference sequence). The CDR3 extends over 17 amino acids. This clonotype originated in a woman in her forties or fifties with colorectal cancer. The material sequenced was PBMCs. The chain recombines TRBV30 with TRBJ1-6; 7 nucleotides line up with TRBD1. CDR3 region: CAWSVLLGGMWNSPLHF. CDR3 sequence (DNA): TGTGCCTGGAGTGTACTGTTAGGGGGCATGTGGAATTCACCCCTCCACTTT.